This T cell receptor (beta chain) was captured in a study of blood T cell repertoires in COVID-19. Authors' analysis steps: Reference gene primer amplification gave nucleated cell count estimates. This table comes from immunoSEQ multiplex PCR, and its TCRdb copy is limited to in-frame clones, with some not included. V and J calls and clone size are as listed in that table; D and trimming were resolved from the DNA. The data contain more than 100,000 clones, around 92% of them singletons. Germline CDR1 reads KGHSH; CDR2 reads LQKENI. There are 15 residues in the CDR3. V was cut by 6 bases and J by 4 bases, with 16 bases left in between.

This TCR was recovered from a woman aged 55-70 years with acute or convalescent COVID-19. Material: peripheral blood. This chain uses TRBV18 with TRBJ1-3, with D perhaps matching TRBD1 (6 bases). The CDR3 DNA follows: TGTGCCAGCTCGGGGACACCAGATGTCGGAAACACCATATATTTT. Protein: CASSGTPDVGNTIYF.